What follows are 27 T cell receptor beta chains derived from one specimen sequenced in a study of tumor-infiltrating lymphocytes in localized non-small cell lung cancer (TCRdb year 2021). The receptor library was made with the immunoSEQ multiplex PCR assay. TCRdb provides this immuneACCESS table in a form limited to in-frame rearrangements. Some clones are lacking; in checked studies, under half of them reflect an unresolved V gene, and why the rest are absent is not known. The sample yields roughly 12,000 clones; roughly four fifths were counted once. Together, the top ten hold 10% to 15% of the sample. Sequencing input: uninvolved lung tissue not adjacent to the tumor. The source is a human donor with non-small cell lung cancer.

The J gene is TRBJ1-2, the V gene TRBV30, with D possibly being TRBD1 (5 bases). Trimming removed 0 bases from V and 4 bases from J, with 9 bases in between. The CDR3 is made up of 13 amino acids. From germline, CDR1 is GTSNPN and CDR2 SVGIG (reference sequence). The CDR3 loop reads CAWSVQESYGYTF. The CDR3 coding sequence is TGTGCCTGGAGTGTACAGGAATCCTATGGCTACACCTTC.

The V call is TRBV6-5, the J call TRBJ1-2, with TRBD1 as a possible D gene (6 bases). Germline V CDR1 and CDR2: MNHEY, SVGAGI. Trimming removed 5 bases at V and 5 bases at J, with 12 bases between. The length of the CDR3 is 13 residues. In DNA, the CDR3 is TGTGCCAGCAGTGCCTTACAGGGATATGGCTACACCTTC. Its translation is CASSALQGYGYTF.

The CDR3 DNA follows: TGTGCCAGCAGTTTCGGTGAAAAACTGTTTTTT. This encodes CASSFGEKLFF. The chain joins TRBV2 to TRBJ1-4; D not certain. The germline V gene encodes CDR1 SNHLY and CDR2 FYNNEI. This CDR3 spans 11 amino acids. The ends were cut back, 5 bases at V and 7 bases at J, with 5 bases in the middle.

The chain recombines TRBV6-4 with TRBJ2-1, with 7 bases aligning to TRBD2. CDR1 is MRHNA, CDR2 SNTAGT, per germline. The trim removed 4 bases at V and 6 bases at J, leaving 9 bases unmatched. This CDR3 has 15 amino acids. The CDR3 protein is CASSVRDGEGNEQFF. DNA of the CDR3: TGTGCCAGCAGTGTCCGGGACGGGGAGGGCAATGAGCAGTTCTTC.

The chain combines TRBV5-4 with TRBJ2-5, with D uncertain. The germline V gene has CDR1 SGHNT and CDR2 YYREEE (reference sequence). V was shortened by 0 bases and J by 2 bases, with 14 bases between the two germline ends. The CDR3 runs 16 residues. The CDR3 sequence is CASSLELGIGQETQYF. CDR3 DNA: TGTGCCAGCAGCTTGGAATTAGGGATTGGGCAAGAGACCCAGTACTTC.

V usage is TRBV7-2 and J usage is TRBJ2-7; D remains unclear. The ends were cut back, 2 bases at V and 0 bases at J, with 5 bases in the middle. CDR1 is SGHTA, CDR2 FQGNSA, per germline. The CDR3 loop spans 13 amino acids. CDR3: CASSLQSSYEQYF. CDR3 nucleotide sequence: TGTGCCAGCAGCTTACAGAGCTCCTACGAGCAGTACTTC.

Sample share makes this clone medium-sized. One end of the junction fails to match germline, which may point to a read error. The CDR3 loop reads CASSSAGVVEF. CDR3 bases: TGTGCCAGCAGCTCGGCGGGGGTTGTAGAATTC. The V call is TRBV5-4, the J call TRBJ1-2; weak D call: TRBD1 (5 bases). CDR1 and CDR2 from the germline V gene are SGHNT and YYREEE (reference sequence). The CDR3 is made up of 11 amino acids.

The chain recombines TRBV5-3 with TRBJ2-2; 8 positions agree with TRBD1. TRBV5-3 is labeled an ORF, and its function is uncertain. The CDR3 covers 17 residues. Trimming took 5 bases from V and 5 from J; bases not matched to a gene: 14. This CDR3 reads CARSLPLGQEGTGELFF. CDR3 sequence (DNA): TGTGCCAGAAGTCTTCCCCTGGGACAGGAGGGTACCGGGGAGCTGTTTTTT.

The chain joins TRBV12-5 to TRBJ2-7; D gene unclear. Germline assignment: CDR1 LGHNT and CDR2 FRNRAP. V was shortened by 6 bases and J by 2 bases, with 14 bases between the two germline ends. CDR3 length: 14 residues. DNA of the CDR3: TGTGCTAGTGGCCCGGGTAACGTTGCCTACGAGCAGTACTTC. Protein sequence: CASGPGNVAYEQYF.

The rearrangement joins TRBV30 to TRBJ1-2; 7 bases agree with TRBD1. V lost 5 bases and J lost 4; bases outside the gene matches: 10. The length of the CDR3 is 14 residues. CDR1 and CDR2 from the germline V gene are GTSNPN and SVGIG (reference sequence). The CDR3, as DNA: TGTGCCTGGGTTGCACAGGGGTATCGCTATGGCTACACCTTC. As protein: CAWVAQGYRYGYTF.

The V and J genes are TRBV19 and TRBJ1-5; a weak D match, TRBD1 (5 bases). Germline V CDR1 and CDR2: LNHDA, SQIVND (reference sequence). V dropped 7 bases and J dropped 4 bases, with 20 bases sitting between them. This CDR3 spans 16 amino acids. The CDR3 DNA is TGTGCCAGTATTCCAGGGTTTAACTTTGGAAATCAGCCCCAGCATTTT. It yields the protein CASIPGFNFGNQPQHF.

This clone was found a few times. The chain has TRBV2 and TRBJ1-3; D is unresolved. Between the trimmed V and J ends, which lost 7 bases and 0 bases, there was a span of 10 bases. The length of the CDR3 is 14 residues. Germline CDR1 and CDR2: SNHLY and FYNNEI. The CDR3 sequence is CASKAGDSGNTIYF. The CDR3, as DNA: TGTGCCAGCAAAGCGGGCGACTCTGGAAACACCATATATTTT.

The chain recombines TRBV19 with TRBJ1-2; D perhaps matches TRBD1 (5 bases). This CDR3 comprises 17 residues. CDR1 is LNHDA, CDR2 SQIVND, per germline (reference sequence). V dropped 3 bases and J dropped 0 bases, with 17 bases sitting between them. In nucleotides, the CDR3 is TGTGCCAGTAGTATTAGGCGGGGCGCGGATCCTAACTATGGCTACACCTTC. Protein product: CASSIRRGADPNYGYTF.

The chain has TRBV5-6 and TRBJ2-7, with D tentatively TRBD1 (5 bases). This CDR3 region has 13 residues. Germline assignment: CDR1 SGHDT and CDR2 YYEEEE. Deletions cut 4 bases from V and 5 bases from J, with 13 bases between. CDR3 sequence reads: CASSIRQFHEQYF. The CDR3 region has the DNA TGTGCCAGCAGCATTAGACAGTTCCACGAGCAGTACTTC.

The chain combines TRBV19 with TRBJ1-5; no clear D gene. The CDR3 covers 14 residues. From germline, CDR1 is LNHDA and CDR2 SQIVND (reference sequence). V gave up 6 bases and J gave up 7 bases, with 16 bases separating them. CDR3 residues: CASSAFGGEQPQHF. The CDR3 DNA sequence: TGTGCCAGTAGCGCTTTTGGTGGGGAACAGCCCCAGCATTTT.

Only a few counts were recorded for this clone. The chain combines TRBV15 with TRBJ2-5, with D maybe TRBD2 (6 bases). CDR1 LNHNV and CDR2 YYDKDF come from the germline V gene (reference sequence). The CDR3 is made up of 14 amino acids. V was clipped by 6 bases and J by 2 bases, with 13 bases between them. Written as DNA, the CDR3 is TGTGCCACCAGTTTTCGGGGGACTCAAGAGACCCAGTACTTC. Amino acids: CATSFRGTQETQYF.

V usage is TRBV5-4 and J usage is TRBJ2-7, with D maybe TRBD1 (6 bases). The V gene lost 2 bases and the J gene lost 1 base, with 16 bases spanning the gap. Germline lookup yields CDR1 SGHNT and CDR2 YYREEE (reference sequence). The CDR3 covers 16 residues. The CDR3 coding sequence is TGTGCCAGCAGCTTAACACCGGGACATCGGTCCTACGAGCAGTACTTC. Translating it yields CASSLTPGHRSYEQYF.

The chain uses TRBV29-1 and TRBJ2-1; D not resolved. The CDR3 runs to 14 residues. Looked up from germline, CDR1 is SQVTM and CDR2 is ANQGSEA. The germline V and J ends were trimmed by 0 bases and 2 bases, with 8 bases remaining between them. The CDR3 DNA reads as TGCAGCGTTGAAGAAGGGCCGCCCTACAATGAGCAGTTCTTC. Translating it yields CSVEEGPPYNEQFF.

The sample holds one count of this clone. The CDR3 DNA follows: TGTGCCAGCAGTGGAGGGACAGGGAATAGTAGGACCCTCCACTTT. It specifies CASSGGTGNSRTLHF. V gene TRBV6-5 combines with J gene TRBJ1-6; TRBD1 aligns across 9 bases. Germline loops: CDR1 MNHEY, CDR2 SVGAGI. V shed 5 bases, J shed 14 bases, and the junction held 13 bases outside the gene matches. The CDR3 contains 15 residues.

The chain joins TRBV2 to TRBJ2-2; no definite D call. CDR1 and CDR2 (germline): SNHLY, FYNNEI. The V end lost 2 bases, the J end lost 6 bases, and 10 bases lay between the germline ends. The CDR3 covers 14 residues. CDR3 amino acids: CASSELGASGELFF. The DNA of the CDR3 is TGTGCCAGCAGTGAATTAGGCGCGTCCGGGGAGCTGTTTTTT.

J is TRBJ2-7 and V is TRBV29-1, with TRBD2 as a possible D gene (5 bases). This CDR3 comprises 12 residues. Germline values: CDR1 SQVTM, CDR2 ANQGSEA. V lost 7 bases, J lost 4 bases, and 14 bases lay in between. CDR3 sequence: CSGRNQGYEQYF. The CDR3 coding sequence is TGCAGCGGGAGGAACCAAGGATACGAGCAGTACTTC.

This chain joins TRBV15 and TRBJ1-2, with D possibly being TRBD1 (6 bases). The CDR3 loop spans 14 amino acids. Germline loops: CDR1 LNHNV, CDR2 YYDKDF (reference sequence). V lost 4 bases to trimming and J lost 4 bases, with 13 bases between them. The CDR3 loop is CATSKVTGFYGYTF. In DNA, the CDR3 is TGTGCCACCAGCAAAGTGACAGGCTTCTATGGCTACACCTTC.

This clone has only a few counts. The J gene is TRBJ1-2, the V gene TRBV4-1; D remains unclear. The germline V gene has CDR1 MGHRA and CDR2 YSYEKL. The CDR3 runs 14 residues. The V end lost 0 bases, the J end lost 8 bases, and 13 bases lay between the germline ends. The CDR3 DNA follows: TGCGCCAGCAGCCAAGAAATGGAGGGCTTAGGCTACACCTTC. Protein product: CASSQEMEGLGYTF.

The CDR3 loop is CSVEEDRGPDTQYF. The CDR3, as DNA: TGCAGCGTTGAGGAGGACAGGGGGCCGGATACGCAGTATTTT. The V call is TRBV29-1, the J call TRBJ2-3; 11 nucleotides line up with TRBD1. V lost 3 bases, J lost 6 bases, and 5 bases stayed unmatched. CDR1 SQVTM and CDR2 ANQGSEA come from the germline V gene. The CDR3 loop spans 14 amino acids.

The chain uses TRBV5-4 and TRBJ2-1; D might be TRBD1 (7 bases). This CDR3 has 15 residues. From germline, CDR1 is SGHNT and CDR2 YYREEE (reference sequence). V shed 2 bases and J shed 4 bases, with 13 bases lying between them. CDR3 coding DNA: TGTGCCAGCAGCTTTGGGGGGACAGCATACAATGAGCAGTTCTTC. Its translation: CASSFGGTAYNEQFF.

J is TRBJ1-5 and V is TRBV6-1; D ambiguous. Germline values: CDR1 MNHNS, CDR2 SASEGT. The CDR3 consists of 13 residues. The V and J ends lost 2 bases and 7 bases respectively, with 9 bases between them. CDR3 nucleotide sequence: TGTGCCAGCAGTGAAAAAAGGTGGCAGCCCCAGCATTTT. Translation gives CASSEKRWQPQHF.

This chain connects TRBV18 to TRBJ1-5; no reliable D call. The length of the CDR3 is 14 residues. V was cut by 4 bases and J by 0 bases, with 7 bases left in between. Germline V gene data show CDR1 as KGHSH and CDR2 as LQKENI. CDR3 coding DNA: TGTGCCAGCTCACGGGAACATAGCAATCAGCCCCAGCATTTT. Its protein is CASSREHSNQPQHF.